The 13 T cell receptor beta chains below come from one sample, sequenced in a study of blood T cell repertoires in COVID-19. Only in-frame clones appear in the TCRdb table, and some are missing; sequencing was by immunoSEQ multiplex PCR. The table has a few hundred thousand clones, around nine tenths seen once. The sample comprised PBMCs or T cells enriched from blood (not recorded which). The receptors were gathered from a woman in her late teens or twenties who had recovered from COVID-19.

The chain uses TRBV28 and TRBJ1-2; unclear D gene. The CDR3 loop spans 13 amino acids. CDR1 and CDR2 from the germline V gene are MDHEN and SYDVKM. V lost 6 bases to trimming and J lost 8 bases, with 16 bases between them. The CDR3 DNA sequence: TGTGCCAGCAGCCCAGCGAGGGTCGGAGGCTACACCTTC. Amino acids: CASSPARVGGYTF.

J is TRBJ1-2 and V is TRBV19; the D is unclear. V dropped 1 base and J dropped 6 bases, with 15 bases sitting between them. The CDR3 has 15 residues. CDR1 and CDR2 from the germline V gene are LNHDA and SQIVND (reference sequence). The CDR3 DNA follows: TGTGCCAGTAGTATAGGGAACAGCCCTGTGGATGGCTACACCTTC. Its protein is CASSIGNSPVDGYTF.

The chain joins TRBV9 to TRBJ2-5; 8 bases are a match to TRBD2. The CDR3 length is 18 residues. V was pared by 0 bases and J by 2 bases, with 12 bases of the junction left unmatched. Germline values: CDR1 SGDLS, CDR2 YYNGEE. The CDR3 DNA is TGTGCCAGCAGCGTAGATATGTCGGCGGGGGGACTTCAAGAGACCCAGTACTTC. Translating gives CASSVDMSAGGLQETQYF.

The chain joins TRBV5-1 to TRBJ1-2; perhaps TRBD1 as D (5 bases). V dropped 4 bases and J dropped 9 bases, with 22 bases sitting between them. The CDR3 loop spans 15 amino acids. Looked up from germline, CDR1 is SGHRS and CDR2 is YFSETQ. DNA of the CDR3: TGCGCCAGCAGCCCCGGCGGGGGAATCTCTATGAGCTACACCTTC. Encoded protein: CASSPGGGISMSYTF.

The rearrangement joins TRBV4-1 to TRBJ2-7; no clear D gene. The germline gives CDR1 MGHRA, CDR2 YSYEKL. Trimming removed 1 base at V and 0 bases at J, with 10 bases between. CDR3 length: 15 amino acids. As DNA, the CDR3 is TGCGCCAGCAGCCAAGCCGTACAGAGCTCCTACGAGCAGTACTTC. Translation: CASSQAVQSSYEQYF.

The chain employs TRBV7-3 and TRBJ2-7, with D possibly being TRBD1 (5 bases). V dropped 4 bases and J dropped 0 bases, with 25 bases sitting between them. This CDR3 has 19 residues. Germline V gene lookup returns CDR1 SGHTA and CDR2 FQGTGA. The CDR3 protein is CASSSTPRSSAQGSYEQYF. The CDR3 DNA is TGTGCCAGCAGCTCCACCCCAAGGTCGAGCGCCCAGGGCTCCTACGAGCAGTACTTC.

This clone was recorded only once. The rearrangement joins TRBV5-1 to TRBJ2-3, with D possibly TRBD2 on 5 matching bases. Trimming left V 4 bases short and J 2 bases short, with 20 bases between. The V gene's germline CDR1 is SGHRS and CDR2 YFSETQ. The CDR3 covers 17 residues. As DNA, the CDR3 is TGCGCCAGCAGCAATCGTCGAGGGTTAAAGACCACAGATACGCAGTATTTT. Encoded protein: CASSNRRGLKTTDTQYF.

V is TRBV28 and J is TRBJ2-1; D gene ambiguous. Trimming removed 6 bases from V and 0 bases from J, with 12 bases in between. CDR1 and CDR2 (germline): MDHEN, SYDVKM. The CDR3 is 15 residues long. The DNA for the CDR3 is TGTGCCAGCAGGCCCGCTTACAGCTCCTACAATGAGCAGTTCTTC. Translated: CASRPAYSSYNEQFF. Using reference TRBV28 and TRBJ2-1 for the parts outside the CDR3, the full variable domain is DVKVTQSSRYLVKRTGEKVFLECVQDMDHENMFWYRQDPGLGLRLIYFSYDVKMKEKGDIPEGYSVSREKKERFSLILESASTNQTSMYLCASRPAYSSYNEQFFGPGTRLTVL.

This sequence joins TRBV5-1 and TRBJ2-5; D is uncertain. The germline gives CDR1 SGHRS, CDR2 YFSETQ. The CDR3 extends over 12 amino acids. Trimming took 4 bases from V and 3 from J, leaving 7 bases between them. The CDR3 nucleotides read TGCGCCAGCAGCCAGAAAGAAGAGACCCAGTACTTC. Amino acid sequence: CASSQKEETQYF. Filled out from reference TRBV5-1 and TRBJ2-5, the complete variable domain reads KAGVTQTPRYLIKTRGQQVTLSCSPISGHRSVSWYQQTPGQGLQFLFEYFSETQRNKGNFPGRFSGRQFSNSRSEMNVSTLELGDSALYLCASSQKEETQYFGPGTRLLVL.

The chain has TRBV6-5 and TRBJ1-6; D gene ambiguous. The CDR3 is 15 amino acids. V lost 5 bases and J lost 7, with 15 bases in between. From germline, CDR1 is MNHEY and CDR2 SVGAGI. The CDR3 region is CASSRKAAVNSPLHF. CDR3 sequence (DNA): TGTGCCAGCAGTAGGAAGGCGGCGGTAAATTCACCCCTCCACTTT.

The chain carries TRBV18 and TRBJ1-5, with 7 bases fitting TRBD1. V lost 5 bases and J lost 7; bases outside the gene matches: 8. This CDR3 is 14 amino acids long. The germline V gene encodes CDR1 KGHSH and CDR2 LQKENI. CDR3 loop: CASSMTGQRQPQHF. Here the CDR3 DNA reads TGTGCCAGCTCAATGACAGGGCAGCGCCAGCCCCAGCATTTT.

This chain links TRBV19 with TRBJ2-1, with TRBD2 matching 9 bases. Germline V gene data show CDR1 as LNHDA and CDR2 as SQIVND (reference sequence). The junction had 9 bases not matched to a gene; V was cut back by 1 base and J by 8 bases. The CDR3 contains 16 residues. CDR3 coding DNA: TGTGCCAGTAGTATAGCAGCTGGCGGGGGGGCGGATGAGCAGTTCTTC. As protein: CASSIAAGGGADEQFF.

V is TRBV27 and J is TRBJ2-3, with 9 bases that match TRBD2. The CDR3 is 16 amino acids. CDR1 and CDR2 (germline): MNHEY, SMNVEV (reference sequence). V trimming: 4 bases; J trimming: 6 bases; junction bases outside the gene matches: 11. The CDR3 loop reads CASSSGTSRWADTQYF. The CDR3 DNA reads TGTGCCAGCAGTTCCGGGACTAGCAGATGGGCCGATACGCAGTATTTT.